This entry is about one T cell receptor beta chain. Participants were aged about 18 to 100 years from roughly 26 US areas. Assignment of participants to cohorts was predicated upon participant-reported clinical history. Per the original data handling: From reference gene primer amplification, estimates of nucleated cell counts were derived. The assay was immunoSEQ multiplex PCR, and TCRdb's table has in-frame clones only and misses some. V and J calls and clone size follow that table, whereas D and trimming were derived from the DNA. Here the sample spans about 170,000 clones, more than 70% being singletons. The data belong to a study of blood T cell repertoires in COVID-19. Germline V lookup: CDR1 LGHNA, CDR2 YNFKEQ. The CDR3 is 14 amino acids. Germline trimming cut 1 base from V and 6 bases from J; bases unmatched to any gene: 5.

Sequencing was done on a sample of PBMCs or T cells enriched from blood (not recorded which). The chain uses TRBV4-2 and TRBJ2-7; 8 nucleotides align to TRBD1. This receptor was obtained from a woman between 45 and 60 years old in a cohort exposed to, infected with or recovered from COVID-19 (not recorded which). CDR3 sequence reads: CASSQARQGAEQYF. CDR3 bases: TGTGCCAGCAGCCAAGCCCGCCAGGGGGCCGAGCAGTACTTC.